This T cell receptor beta chain emerged from a study of T-cell memory formation after mild COVID-19. There are a few counts of this clonotype. What it recognizes is unknown. Trimming took 7 bases from V and 4 from J; bases not matched to a gene: 4. This CDR3 is 14 amino acids long. Germline V gene lookup returns CDR1 SEHNR and CDR2 FQNEAQ (reference sequence). Using constant-segment primers, 5'RACE produced TCR alpha and TCR beta cDNA libraries carrying sample barcodes and UMIs. MiXCR was run by TCRdb on the 5' RACE reads, yielding one entry per CDR3 protein. The sample holds some 97,000 distinct CDR3 sequences; 11% are singletons and the top ten take around 39%. General observations from the study: Some SARS-CoV-2-responding clones were already detected in memory before infection.

The sequence was collected from a man between 18 and 29 years old who had mild COVID-19 (a few samples of this study predate the infection). Cell type and time point are not known. This chain joins TRBV7-9 and TRBJ1-4; 9 bases line up with TRBD1. Sample: PBMCs or a T cell subset sorted from them (not recorded which). The chain's CDR3 is CASTEGQGNEKLFF. The DNA for the CDR3 is TGTGCCAGCACCGAGGGACAGGGTAATGAAAAACTGTTTTTT.